The TCR beta chain described here comes from a study of blood T cell repertoires in COVID-19. Whole-study context: There were acute and convalescent COVID-19 samples, and they came from the United States, Italy and Spain. T cells, B-cell-depleted T cells, or PBMCs provided the cDNA or gDNA that served as material.

As handled by the study authors: How many nucleated cells were present was estimated from reference gene primer amplification. Data came from immunoSEQ multiplex PCR; TCRdb stores just in-frame clones and leaves some out. The V and J calls and the clone size are those of that table, but D and trimming were determined from the DNA. Seen here are over 100,000 clones, about 91% observed once, and the top ten hold about 6.3%. The CDR3 is 17 amino acids. Germline values: CDR1 SGHAT, CDR2 FQNNGV. With V trimmed by 2 bases and J by 3 bases, 12 bases remained unmatched. The receptor's source is a human donor in a cohort sampled during active COVID-19. The chain employs TRBV11-2 and TRBJ2-7; the match to TRBD2 covers 8 bases. The specimen sequenced was peripheral blood. The CDR3 bases are TGTGCCAGCAGCTTACAGCTCAGACTAGCGCGAAACTACGAGCAGTACTTC. It yields the protein CASSLQLRLARNYEQYF.